Below are 23 T cell receptor beta chains sequenced from a single sample in a study of blood T cell repertoires in COVID-19. Generated by immunoSEQ multiplex PCR, the TCRdb table keeps only in-frame clones and is missing some. The sample has around 190,000 clones; around 83% are singletons. The sample taken for sequencing was peripheral blood. The source is a woman between 65 and 79 years old with COVID-19, enrolled during active disease.

This chain joins TRBV25-1 and TRBJ1-4; 7 bases map to TRBD1. CDR1 MGHDK and CDR2 SYGVNS come from the germline V gene. The CDR3 length is 15 residues. Losses at the gene ends were 5 bases for V and 5 bases for J; bases not matched to a gene: 8. The chain's CDR3 is CASSPKTGWNEKLFF. Written as DNA, the CDR3 is TGTGCCAGCAGTCCCAAGACAGGGTGGAATGAAAAACTGTTTTTT.

V is TRBV6-6 and J is TRBJ1-2; TRBD1 might be the D (6 bases). The CDR3 length is 15 residues. With 6 bases removed from V and 3 bases from J, the gap between germline ends came to 17 bases. Germline V gene data show CDR1 as MNHNY and CDR2 as SVGAGI (reference sequence). The CDR3 region has the DNA TGTGCCAGCAGCTTTCCAATGACAGGACACTATGGCTACACCTTC. Protein sequence: CASSFPMTGHYGYTF.

The chain uses TRBV7-2 and TRBJ1-5; perhaps TRBD1 as D (5 bases). V was clipped by 4 bases and J by 3 bases, with 13 bases between them. Germline V CDR1 and CDR2: SGHTA, FQGNSA. The CDR3 has 15 residues. CDR3 DNA: TGTGCCAGCAGCTGGACCCCAGGGAACAATCAGCCCCAGCATTTT. Protein sequence: CASSWTPGNNQPQHF.

This clone appeared once. This CDR3 is CASSLNSRQGEQFF. The CDR3, as DNA: TGCGCCAGCAGCCTTAACAGCAGGCAGGGCGAACAGTTCTTC. The chain employs TRBV4-3 and TRBJ2-1, with TRBD1 as a possible D gene (5 bases). Trimming removed 4 bases at V and 13 bases at J, with 20 bases between. This CDR3 region has 14 residues. CDR1 is LGHNA and CDR2 is YSLEER in the germline V gene.

The chain carries TRBV2 and TRBJ2-3, with 11 bases lining up with TRBD2. V lost 8 bases and J lost 4; bases outside the gene matches: 8. Germline assignment: CDR1 SNHLY and CDR2 FYNNEI. This CDR3 spans 15 amino acids. For the CDR3, the DNA is TGTGCCAGCGTTCCTCTAGCGGGAGGAGCAGATACGCAGTATTTT. It is translated as CASVPLAGGADTQYF.

The chain carries TRBV30 and TRBJ1-4; 11 nucleotides line up with TRBD1. With 5 bases clipped from V and 8 bases from J, the junction kept 7 bases outside the gene matches. Germline CDR1 reads GTSNPN; CDR2 reads SVGIG (reference sequence). The CDR3 covers 14 residues. CDR3 DNA: TGTGCCTGGGATCCCGGGACAGGGGGAGAAAAACTGTTTTTT. It specifies CAWDPGTGGEKLFF.

The chain is built from TRBV9 and TRBJ1-6, with a weak D call TRBD1 (5 bases). Germline CDR1 and CDR2: SGDLS and YYNGEE. This CDR3 is built from 14 residues. V was shortened by 4 bases and J by 5 bases, with 10 bases between the two germline ends. The CDR3 DNA sequence: TGTGCCAGCAGCCGTGGGGGGAATAATTCACCCCTCCACTTT. It codes for CASSRGGNNSPLHF.

The rearrangement uses TRBV18 and TRBJ1-5; weak D call: TRBD1 (5 bases). Trimming cost V 3 bases and J 5 bases, with 14 bases left between them. The CDR3 runs to 15 residues. Per the germline V gene, CDR1 is KGHSH and CDR2 is LQKENI. The CDR3 DNA sequence: TGTGCCAGCTCACCTTCCGGGACGGGGGATCAGCCCCAGCATTTT. It yields the protein CASSPSGTGDQPQHF.

The chain combines TRBV5-4 with TRBJ2-7; 7 bases agree with TRBD1. The CDR3 has 12 residues. V shed 4 bases and J 6 bases; nucleotides not matched to a gene: 4. Germline assignment: CDR1 SGHNT and CDR2 YYREEE (reference sequence). CDR3 loop: CASSRRQGEQYF. Here the CDR3 DNA reads TGTGCCAGCAGCCGTCGACAGGGCGAGCAGTACTTC.

This clone was detected once. The V and J genes are TRBV7-9 and TRBJ1-1; maybe TRBD1 (5 bases). The germline V gene has CDR1 SEHNR and CDR2 FQNEAQ (reference sequence). Trimming cost V 2 bases and J 0 bases, with 19 bases left between them. CDR3 length equals 18 residues. The DNA for the CDR3 is TGTGCCAGCAGCTTACCATCCGGGGGGTCCCTTTTGAACACTGAAGCTTTCTTT. Residues: CASSLPSGGSLLNTEAFF.

The rearrangement links TRBV5-1 to TRBJ1-3; D remains unclear. The V end lost 0 bases, the J end lost 4 bases, and 5 bases lay between the germline ends. From germline, CDR1 is SGHRS and CDR2 YFSETQ. The CDR3 covers 13 residues. The CDR3 protein is CASSLGSGNTIYF. CDR3 in DNA: TGCGCCAGCAGCTTGGGTTCAGGAAACACCATATATTTT.

The CDR3, as DNA: TGTGCCAGCAGCTTTGACAGGCAGAACACTGAAGCTTTCTTT. Protein product: CASSFDRQNTEAFF. The V call is TRBV7-2, the J call TRBJ1-1; a possible D gene is TRBD1 (6 bases). The V gene's germline CDR1 is SGHTA and CDR2 FQGNSA. CDR3 length: 14 residues. Trimming cost V 3 bases and J 1 base, with 9 bases left between them.

The V call is TRBV3-1 (or the pseudogene TRBV3-2), the J call TRBJ2-2; D gene ambiguous. Germline CDR1 is LGHDT and CDR2 is YNNKEL (reference sequence). The V end lost 6 bases, the J end lost 1 base, and 12 bases lay between the germline ends. This CDR3 is 15 amino acids long. The CDR3 region is CASSKGAQNTGELFF. In DNA form, the CDR3 reads TGTGCCAGCAGTAAAGGAGCTCAGAACACCGGGGAGCTGTTTTTT.

The chain employs TRBV18 and TRBJ2-1, with TRBD1 identical over 8 bases. The CDR3 has 18 amino acids. Germline values: CDR1 KGHSH, CDR2 LQKENI. With V trimmed by 2 bases and J by 4 bases, 13 bases remained unmatched. CDR3 sequence (DNA): TGTGCCAGCTCACCAAGAAGGGCAGGGGGCTCTGGATACAATGAGCAGTTCTTC. Translation: CASSPRRAGGSGYNEQFF. The full variable domain, its missing parts supplied by reference TRBV18 and TRBJ2-1, is NAGVMQNPRHLVRRRGQEARLRCSPMKGHSHVYWYRQLPEEGLKFMVYLQKENIIDESGMPKERFSAEFPKEGPSILRIQQVVRGDSAAYFCASSPRRAGGSGYNEQFFGPGTRLTVL.

This chain links TRBV3-1 (or the pseudogene TRBV3-2) with TRBJ1-1; D is possibly TRBD1 (5 bases). The V end lost 1 base, the J end lost 4 bases, and 10 bases lay between the germline ends. Germline V lookup: CDR1 LGHDT, CDR2 YNNKEL (reference sequence). The CDR3 runs to 14 residues. The CDR3 region is CASSQGQLGTEAFF. As DNA, the CDR3 is TGTGCCAGCAGCCAAGGACAGCTGGGCACTGAAGCTTTCTTT.

The chain recombines TRBV28 with TRBJ1-4; no firm D call. This CDR3 is 11 amino acids long. Germline V gene sequence: CDR1 MDHEN, CDR2 SYDVKM. The V end was cut by 5 bases, the J end by 8 bases, with 6 bases between. CDR3 coding DNA: TGTGCCAGCAGTCAACGGGAAAAACTGTTTTTT. This codes for CASSQREKLFF.

The chain carries TRBV6-1 and TRBJ2-5; 10 bases line up with TRBD1. CDR3 length: 16 amino acids. V was clipped by 3 bases and J by 3 bases; unmatched bases: 7. The germline CDR1 and CDR2 sequences are MNHNS and SASEGT. The CDR3, as DNA: TGTGCCAGCAGTGAGGTAATCGGGACAGGGGAAGAGACCCAGTACTTC. Amino acid sequence: CASSEVIGTGEETQYF.

J is TRBJ2-7 and V is TRBV5-4, with TRBD2 matching 10 bases. The CDR3 has 13 residues. Germline trimming cut 6 bases from V and 5 bases from J; bases unmatched to any gene: 5. Germline values: CDR1 SGHNT, CDR2 YYREEE (reference sequence). CDR3 sequence: CASTSGRADEQYF. Written as DNA, the CDR3 is TGTGCCAGCACTAGCGGGAGAGCGGACGAGCAGTACTTC.

The chain has TRBV18 and TRBJ2-1; 7 positions match TRBD1. J gave up 10 bases and V 2 bases, and 2 bases lay outside the gene matches. The CDR3 is 12 amino acids. Germline lookup yields CDR1 KGHSH and CDR2 LQKENI. The CDR3 spells CASSPSGGEQFF. The CDR3 region has the DNA TGTGCCAGCTCACCATCAGGGGGAGAGCAGTTCTTC.

This chain uses TRBV5-4 with TRBJ1-2, with D perhaps matching TRBD1 (5 bases). Trimming pared 2 bases from V and 0 bases from J, leaving 20 bases between. The CDR3 contains 18 residues. CDR1 and CDR2 from the germline V gene are SGHNT and YYREEE (reference sequence). The CDR3 region has the DNA TGTGCCAGCAGCTTTCCACCCACGCGGGGCTATTCTAACTATGGCTACACCTTC. Translated: CASSFPPTRGYSNYGYTF.

The J gene is TRBJ2-2, the V gene TRBV7-2; TRBD2 matches 10 bases. This CDR3 is built from 16 residues. Germline loops: CDR1 SGHTA, CDR2 FQGNSA. The trim removed 4 bases at V and 5 bases at J, leaving 7 bases unmatched. CDR3 region: CASSYTGLAMTGELFF. The CDR3, as DNA: TGTGCCAGCAGCTATACGGGACTAGCGATGACCGGGGAGCTGTTTTTT.

This clone was recorded a few times. The chain carries TRBV28 and TRBJ2-7; 8 positions match TRBD1. The CDR3 extends over 12 amino acids. The V and J ends lost 5 bases and 6 bases, in that order; junction bases with no gene match: 3. Germline loops: CDR1 MDHEN, CDR2 SYDVKM. CDR3 loop: CASSRQGLEQYF. CDR3 DNA sequence: TGTGCCAGCAGTAGACAGGGGCTCGAGCAGTACTTC. The variable domain in full, with the rest retrieved from reference TRBV28 and TRBJ2-7, is DVKVTQSSRYLVKRTGEKVFLECVQDMDHENMFWYRQDPGLGLRLIYFSYDVKMKEKGDIPEGYSVSREKKERFSLILESASTNQTSMYLCASSRQGLEQYFGPGTRLTVT.

The rearrangement uses TRBV9 and TRBJ2-1; 10 nucleotides match TRBD2. Germline V gene data show CDR1 as SGDLS and CDR2 as YYNGEE. There are 17 residues in the CDR3. The J segment lost 6 bases and the V segment lost 7 bases, leaving 16 bases of the junction unmatched. This chain's CDR3 is CASGPTSGPGLINEQFF. The CDR3 DNA reads TGTGCCAGCGGACCGACTAGCGGGCCGGGGCTGATCAATGAGCAGTTCTTC.